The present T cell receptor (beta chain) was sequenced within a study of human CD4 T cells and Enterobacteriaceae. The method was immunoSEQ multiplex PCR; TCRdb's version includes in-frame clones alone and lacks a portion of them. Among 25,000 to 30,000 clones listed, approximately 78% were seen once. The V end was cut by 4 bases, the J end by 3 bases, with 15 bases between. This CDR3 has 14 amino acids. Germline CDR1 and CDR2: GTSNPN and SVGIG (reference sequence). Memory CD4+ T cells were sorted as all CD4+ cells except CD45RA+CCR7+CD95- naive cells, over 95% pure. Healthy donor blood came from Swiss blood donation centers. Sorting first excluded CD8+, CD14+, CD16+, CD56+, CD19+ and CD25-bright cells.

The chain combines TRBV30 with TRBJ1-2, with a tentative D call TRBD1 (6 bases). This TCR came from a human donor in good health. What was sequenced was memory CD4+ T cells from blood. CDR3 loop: CAWTKAGAYYGYTF. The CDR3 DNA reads TGTGCCTGGACGAAGGCAGGGGCCTACTATGGCTACACCTTC. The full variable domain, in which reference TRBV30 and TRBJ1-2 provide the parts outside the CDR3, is SQTIHQWPATLVQPVGSPLSLECTVEGTSNPNLYWYRQAAGRGLQLLFYSVGIGQISSEVPQNLSASRPQDRQFILSSKKLLLSDSGFYLCAWTKAGAYYGYTFGSGTRLTVV.